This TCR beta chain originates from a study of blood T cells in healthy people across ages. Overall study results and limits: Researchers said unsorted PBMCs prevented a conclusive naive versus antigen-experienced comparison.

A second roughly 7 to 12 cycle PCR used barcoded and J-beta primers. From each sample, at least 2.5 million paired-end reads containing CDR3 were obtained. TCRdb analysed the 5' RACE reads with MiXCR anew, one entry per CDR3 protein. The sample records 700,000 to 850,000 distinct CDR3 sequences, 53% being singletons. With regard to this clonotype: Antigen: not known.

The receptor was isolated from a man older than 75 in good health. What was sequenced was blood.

In nucleotides, the CDR3 is TGTGCCAGCAGTTTATCGATTGGCGGGAGTGAGCAGTACTTC. Amino acids: CASSLSIGGSEQYF. The chain is built from TRBV27 and TRBJ2-5, with 7 bases lining up with TRBD2. Germline trimming cut 0 bases from V and 11 bases from J; bases unmatched to any gene: 9. The CDR3 loop spans 14 amino acids. Looked up from germline, CDR1 is MNHEY and CDR2 is SMNVEV (reference sequence).